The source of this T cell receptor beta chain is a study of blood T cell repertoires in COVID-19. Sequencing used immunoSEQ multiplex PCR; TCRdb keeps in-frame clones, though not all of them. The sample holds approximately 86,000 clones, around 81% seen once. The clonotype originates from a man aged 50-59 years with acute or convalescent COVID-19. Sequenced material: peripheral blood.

CDR3 nucleotide sequence: TGTGCCAGCTCACCAGAGGGGATGGGAGGAGCTGGCGAGCAGTACTTC. Translated: CASSPEGMGGAGEQYF. J is TRBJ2-7 and V is TRBV18; D may be TRBD2 (6 bases). The V gene lost 2 bases and the J gene lost 6 bases, with 20 bases spanning the gap. Per germline, CDR1 KGHSH and CDR2 LQKENI. The CDR3 runs 16 residues.